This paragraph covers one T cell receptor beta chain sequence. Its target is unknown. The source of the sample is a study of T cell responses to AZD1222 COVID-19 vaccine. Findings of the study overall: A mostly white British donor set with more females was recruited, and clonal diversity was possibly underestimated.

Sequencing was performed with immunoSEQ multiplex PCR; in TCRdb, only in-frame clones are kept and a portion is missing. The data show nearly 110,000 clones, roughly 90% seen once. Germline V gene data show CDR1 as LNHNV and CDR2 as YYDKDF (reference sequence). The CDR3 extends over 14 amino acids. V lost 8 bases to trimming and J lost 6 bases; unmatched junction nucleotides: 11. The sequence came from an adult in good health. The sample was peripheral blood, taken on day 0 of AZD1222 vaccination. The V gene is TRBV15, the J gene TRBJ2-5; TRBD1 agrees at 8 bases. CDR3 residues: CATERKDRGQTQYF. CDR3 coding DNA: TGTGCCACCGAGAGGAAAGACAGGGGACAGACCCAGTACTTC. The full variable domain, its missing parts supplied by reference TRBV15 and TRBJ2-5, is DAMVIQNPRYQVTQFGKPVTLSCSQTLNHNVMYWYQQKSSQAPKLLFHYYDKDFNNEADTPDNFQSRRPNTSFCFLDIRSPGLGDTAMYLCATERKDRGQTQYFGPGTRLLVL.